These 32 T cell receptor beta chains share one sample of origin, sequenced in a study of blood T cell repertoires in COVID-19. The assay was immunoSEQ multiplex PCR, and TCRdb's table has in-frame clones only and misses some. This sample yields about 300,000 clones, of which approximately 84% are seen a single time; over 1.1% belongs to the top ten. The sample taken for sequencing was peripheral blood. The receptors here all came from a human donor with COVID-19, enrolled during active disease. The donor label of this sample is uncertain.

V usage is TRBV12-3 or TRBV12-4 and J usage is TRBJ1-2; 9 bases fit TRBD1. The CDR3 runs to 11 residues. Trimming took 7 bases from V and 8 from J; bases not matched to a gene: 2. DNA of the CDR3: TGTGCCAGCACCACAGGGGGCGGCTACACCTTC. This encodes CASTTGGGYTF.

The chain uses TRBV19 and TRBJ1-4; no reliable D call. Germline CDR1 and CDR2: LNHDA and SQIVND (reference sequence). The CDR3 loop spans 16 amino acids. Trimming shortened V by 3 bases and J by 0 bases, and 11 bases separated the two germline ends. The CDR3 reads CASSILADSTNEKLFF. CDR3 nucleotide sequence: TGTGCCAGTAGTATCTTGGCAGATTCAACTAATGAAAAACTGTTTTTT.

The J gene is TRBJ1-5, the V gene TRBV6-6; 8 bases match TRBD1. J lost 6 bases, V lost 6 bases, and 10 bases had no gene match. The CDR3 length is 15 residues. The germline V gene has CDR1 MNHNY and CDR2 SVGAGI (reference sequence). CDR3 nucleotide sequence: TGTGCCAGCAGACGGGGACAGGTGGGGCGTCAGCCCCAGCATTTT. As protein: CASRRGQVGRQPQHF.

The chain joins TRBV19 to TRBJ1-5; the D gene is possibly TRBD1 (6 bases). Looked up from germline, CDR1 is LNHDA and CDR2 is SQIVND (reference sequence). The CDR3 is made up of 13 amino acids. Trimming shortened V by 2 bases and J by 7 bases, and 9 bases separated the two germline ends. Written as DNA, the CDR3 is TGTGCCAGTAGTATAACAGGGCGGCAGCCCCAGCATTTT. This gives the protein CASSITGRQPQHF.

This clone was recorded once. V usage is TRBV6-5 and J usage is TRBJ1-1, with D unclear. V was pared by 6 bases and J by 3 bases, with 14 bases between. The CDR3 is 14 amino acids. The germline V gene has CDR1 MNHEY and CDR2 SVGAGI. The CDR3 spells CASSQGPGDTEAFF. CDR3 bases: TGTGCCAGCAGCCAAGGTCCGGGTGACACTGAAGCTTTCTTT.

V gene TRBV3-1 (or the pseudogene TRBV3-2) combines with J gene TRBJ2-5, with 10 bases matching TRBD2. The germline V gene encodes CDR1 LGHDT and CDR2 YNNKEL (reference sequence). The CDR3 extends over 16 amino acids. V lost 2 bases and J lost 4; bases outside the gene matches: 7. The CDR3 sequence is CASSQRASGSLETQYF. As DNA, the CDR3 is TGTGCCAGCAGCCAACGGGCTAGCGGGAGCCTAGAGACCCAGTACTTC.

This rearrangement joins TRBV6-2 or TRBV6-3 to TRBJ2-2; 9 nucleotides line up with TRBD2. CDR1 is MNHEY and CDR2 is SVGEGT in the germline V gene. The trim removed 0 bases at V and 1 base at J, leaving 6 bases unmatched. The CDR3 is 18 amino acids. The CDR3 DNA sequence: TGTGCCAGCAGTTACTCGAGTCGCGGGAGGGTGAACACCGGGGAGCTGTTTTTT. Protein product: CASSYSSRGRVNTGELFF.

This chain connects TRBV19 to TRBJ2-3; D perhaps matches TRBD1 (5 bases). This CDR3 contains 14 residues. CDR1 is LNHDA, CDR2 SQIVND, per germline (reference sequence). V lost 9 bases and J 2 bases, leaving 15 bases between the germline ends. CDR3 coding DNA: TGTGCCAGCGCTGAGCAGGACACCACAGATACGCAGTATTTT. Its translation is CASAEQDTTDTQYF.

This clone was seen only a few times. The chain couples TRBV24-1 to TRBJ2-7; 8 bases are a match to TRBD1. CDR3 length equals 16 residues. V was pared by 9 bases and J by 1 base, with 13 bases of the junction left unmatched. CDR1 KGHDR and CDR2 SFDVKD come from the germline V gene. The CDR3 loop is CATSDEGGTGSYEQYF. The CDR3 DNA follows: TGTGCCACCTCTGATGAGGGCGGGACAGGTTCCTACGAGCAGTACTTC.

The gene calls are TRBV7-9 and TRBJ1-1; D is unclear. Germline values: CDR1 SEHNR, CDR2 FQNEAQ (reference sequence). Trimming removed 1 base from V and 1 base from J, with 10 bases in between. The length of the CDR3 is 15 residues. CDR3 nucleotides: TGTGCCAGCAGCTTAGGCCCCGCAGGGAACACTGAAGCTTTCTTT. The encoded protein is CASSLGPAGNTEAFF. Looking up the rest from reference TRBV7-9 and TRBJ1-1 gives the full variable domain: DTGVSQNPRHKITKRGQNVTFRCDPISEHNRLYWYRQTLGQGPEFLTYFQNEAQLEKSRLLSDRFSAERPKGSFSTLEIQRTEQGDSAMYLCASSLGPAGNTEAFFGQGTRLTVV.

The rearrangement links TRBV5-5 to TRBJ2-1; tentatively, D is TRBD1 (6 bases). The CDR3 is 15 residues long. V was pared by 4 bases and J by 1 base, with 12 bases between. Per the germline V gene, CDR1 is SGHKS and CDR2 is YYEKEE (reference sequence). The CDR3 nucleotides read TGTGCCAGCAGCCGACAGGCGATTTCCTACAATGAGCAGTTCTTC. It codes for CASSRQAISYNEQFF. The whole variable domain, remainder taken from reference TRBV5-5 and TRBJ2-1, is DAGVTQSPTHLIKTRGQQVTLRCSPISGHKSVSWYQQVLGQGPQFIFQYYEKEERGRGNFPDRFSARQFPNYSSELNVNALLLGDSALYLCASSRQAISYNEQFFGPGTRLTVL.

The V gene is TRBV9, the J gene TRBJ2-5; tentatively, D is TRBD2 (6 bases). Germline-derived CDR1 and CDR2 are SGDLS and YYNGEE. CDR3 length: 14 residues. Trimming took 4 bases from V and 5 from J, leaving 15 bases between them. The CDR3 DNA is TGTGCCAGCAGCCCCGGGACTCCCCCGGAGACCCAGTACTTC. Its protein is CASSPGTPPETQYF.

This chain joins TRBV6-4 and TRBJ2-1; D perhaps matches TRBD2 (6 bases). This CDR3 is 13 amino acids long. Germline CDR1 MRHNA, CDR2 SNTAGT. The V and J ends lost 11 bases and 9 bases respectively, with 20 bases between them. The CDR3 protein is CAPRGTSVGEQFF. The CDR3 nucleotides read TGTGCCCCCCGAGGGACTTCAGTGGGTGAGCAGTTCTTC.

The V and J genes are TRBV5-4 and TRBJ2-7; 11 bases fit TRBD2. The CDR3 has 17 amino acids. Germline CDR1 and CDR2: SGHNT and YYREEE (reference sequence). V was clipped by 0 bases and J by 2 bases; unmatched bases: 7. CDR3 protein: CASSLGGLADLTYEQYF. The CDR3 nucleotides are TGTGCCAGCAGCTTGGGGGGACTAGCGGACTTAACCTACGAGCAGTACTTC.

The CDR3 protein is CASRQGGGNTIYF. CDR3 sequence (DNA): TGTGCCAGTAGACAGGGCGGTGGAAACACCATATATTTT. The rearrangement links TRBV19 to TRBJ1-3; TRBD1 is a possible D gene (6 bases). Germline V gene data show CDR1 as LNHDA and CDR2 as SQIVND (reference sequence). Trimming took off 6 bases at V and 3 bases at J, with 9 bases between the two ends. CDR3 length: 13 residues.

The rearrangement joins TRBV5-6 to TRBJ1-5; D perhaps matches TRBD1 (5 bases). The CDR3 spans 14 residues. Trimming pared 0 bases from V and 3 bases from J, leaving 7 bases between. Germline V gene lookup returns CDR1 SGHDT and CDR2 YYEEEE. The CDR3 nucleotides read TGTGCCAGCAGCTTGGGACAGATCAATCAGCCCCAGCATTTT. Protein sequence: CASSLGQINQPQHF.

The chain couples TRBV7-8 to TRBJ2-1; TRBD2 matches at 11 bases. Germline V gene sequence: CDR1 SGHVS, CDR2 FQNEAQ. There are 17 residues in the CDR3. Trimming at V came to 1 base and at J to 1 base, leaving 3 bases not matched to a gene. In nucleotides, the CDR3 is TGTGCCAGCAGCTTAGAAGCTAGCGGGAGGTCCTACAATGAGCAGTTCTTC. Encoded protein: CASSLEASGRSYNEQFF.

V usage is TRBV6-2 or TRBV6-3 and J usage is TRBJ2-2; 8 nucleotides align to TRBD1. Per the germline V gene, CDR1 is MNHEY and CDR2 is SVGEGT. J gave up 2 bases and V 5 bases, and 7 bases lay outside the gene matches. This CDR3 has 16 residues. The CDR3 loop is CASSIRTGLNTGELFF. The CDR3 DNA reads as TGTGCCAGCAGTATACGGACAGGGCTAAACACCGGGGAGCTGTTTTTT.

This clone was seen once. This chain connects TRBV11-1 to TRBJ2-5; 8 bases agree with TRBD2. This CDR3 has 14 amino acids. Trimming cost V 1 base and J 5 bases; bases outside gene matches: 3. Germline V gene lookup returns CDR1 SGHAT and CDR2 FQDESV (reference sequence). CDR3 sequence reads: CASSLELAVETQYF. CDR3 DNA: TGTGCCAGCAGCTTAGAACTAGCGGTGGAGACCCAGTACTTC.

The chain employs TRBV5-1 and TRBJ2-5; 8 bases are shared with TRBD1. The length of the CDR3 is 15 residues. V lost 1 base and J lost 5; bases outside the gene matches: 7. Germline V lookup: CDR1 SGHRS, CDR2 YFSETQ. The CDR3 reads CASSLWAGGPETQYF. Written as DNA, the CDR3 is TGCGCCAGCAGCTTGTGGGCAGGGGGCCCGGAGACCCAGTACTTC.

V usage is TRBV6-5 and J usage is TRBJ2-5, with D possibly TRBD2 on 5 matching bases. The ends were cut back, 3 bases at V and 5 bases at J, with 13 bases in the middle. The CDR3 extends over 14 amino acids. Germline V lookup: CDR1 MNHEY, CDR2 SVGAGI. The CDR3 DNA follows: TGTGCCAGCAGTTATGTGTCGGGGATTGAGACCCAGTACTTC. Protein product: CASSYVSGIETQYF.

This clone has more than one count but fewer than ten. The CDR3 coding sequence is TGTGCCAGCAGCTTAGCGACTAGCGGGAGGGCCGCGTTTTACGAGCAGTACTTC. Its translation: CASSLATSGRAAFYEQYF. The chain couples TRBV11-2 to TRBJ2-7, with TRBD2 matching 14 bases. This CDR3 is 18 amino acids long. The germline V gene has CDR1 SGHAT and CDR2 FQNNGV. J lost 4 bases, V lost 1 base, and 9 bases had no gene match.

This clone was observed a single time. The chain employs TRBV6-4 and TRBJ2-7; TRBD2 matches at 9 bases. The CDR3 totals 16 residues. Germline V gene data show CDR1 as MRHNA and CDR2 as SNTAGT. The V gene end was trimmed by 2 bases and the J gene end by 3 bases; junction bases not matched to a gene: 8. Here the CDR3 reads CASSDPPGLAIYEQYF. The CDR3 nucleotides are TGTGCCAGCAGTGACCCTCCGGGACTAGCTATCTACGAGCAGTACTTC.

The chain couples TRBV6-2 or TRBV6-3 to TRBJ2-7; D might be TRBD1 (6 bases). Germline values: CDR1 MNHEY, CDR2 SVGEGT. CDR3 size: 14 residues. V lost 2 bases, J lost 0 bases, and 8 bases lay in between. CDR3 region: CASSYGQLSYEQYF. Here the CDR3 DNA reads TGTGCCAGCAGTTACGGACAGCTCTCCTACGAGCAGTACTTC.

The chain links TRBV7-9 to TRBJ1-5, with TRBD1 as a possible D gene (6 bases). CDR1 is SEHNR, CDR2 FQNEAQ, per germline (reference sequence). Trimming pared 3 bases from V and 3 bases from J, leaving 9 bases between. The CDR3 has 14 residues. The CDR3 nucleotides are TGTGCCAGCAGCTTTGGACAGAACAATCAGCCCCAGCATTTT. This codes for CASSFGQNNQPQHF. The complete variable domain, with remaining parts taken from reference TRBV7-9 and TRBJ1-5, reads DTGVSQNPRHKITKRGQNVTFRCDPISEHNRLYWYRQTLGQGPEFLTYFQNEAQLEKSRLLSDRFSAERPKGSFSTLEIQRTEQGDSAMYLCASSFGQNNQPQHFGDGTRLSIL.

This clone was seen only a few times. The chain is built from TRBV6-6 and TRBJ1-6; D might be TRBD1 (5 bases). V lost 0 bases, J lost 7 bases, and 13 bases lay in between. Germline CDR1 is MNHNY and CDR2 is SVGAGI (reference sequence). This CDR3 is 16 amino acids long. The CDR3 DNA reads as TGTGCCAGCAGTTACTCGAGAAATGGGGGGAATTCACCCCTCCACTTT. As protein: CASSYSRNGGNSPLHF.

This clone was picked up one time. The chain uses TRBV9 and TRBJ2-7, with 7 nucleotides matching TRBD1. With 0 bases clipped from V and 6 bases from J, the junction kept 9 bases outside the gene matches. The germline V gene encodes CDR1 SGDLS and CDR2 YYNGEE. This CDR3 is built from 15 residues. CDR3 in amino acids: CASSVVPTWDSEQYF. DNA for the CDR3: TGTGCCAGCAGCGTAGTTCCGACGTGGGACAGCGAGCAGTACTTC.

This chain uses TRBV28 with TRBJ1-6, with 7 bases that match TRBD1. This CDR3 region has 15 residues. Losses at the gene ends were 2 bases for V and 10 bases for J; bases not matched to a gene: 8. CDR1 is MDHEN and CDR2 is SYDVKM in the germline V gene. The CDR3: CASSLPTGEGSPLHF. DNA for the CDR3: TGTGCCAGCAGTTTACCCACAGGGGAAGGGTCACCCCTCCACTTT.

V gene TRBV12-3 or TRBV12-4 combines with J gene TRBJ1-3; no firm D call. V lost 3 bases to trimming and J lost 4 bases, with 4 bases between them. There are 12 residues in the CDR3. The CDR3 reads CASSFGGNTIYF. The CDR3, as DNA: TGTGCCAGCAGTTTCGGGGGAAACACCATATATTTT.

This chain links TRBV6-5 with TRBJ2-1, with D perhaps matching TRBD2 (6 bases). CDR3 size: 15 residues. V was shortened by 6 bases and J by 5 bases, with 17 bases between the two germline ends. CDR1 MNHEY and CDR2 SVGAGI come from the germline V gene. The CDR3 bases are TGTGCCAGCAGGGGACTCCTCCTTTCGGACAATGAGCAGTTCTTC. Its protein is CASRGLLLSDNEQFF.

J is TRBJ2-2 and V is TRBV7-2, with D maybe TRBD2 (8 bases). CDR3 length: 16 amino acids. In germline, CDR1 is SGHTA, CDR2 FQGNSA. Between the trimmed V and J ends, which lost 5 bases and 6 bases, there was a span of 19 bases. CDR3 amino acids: CASSPRPGGGPGELFF. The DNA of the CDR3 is TGTGCCAGCAGCCCTCGCCCGGGAGGGGGCCCCGGGGAGCTGTTTTTT.

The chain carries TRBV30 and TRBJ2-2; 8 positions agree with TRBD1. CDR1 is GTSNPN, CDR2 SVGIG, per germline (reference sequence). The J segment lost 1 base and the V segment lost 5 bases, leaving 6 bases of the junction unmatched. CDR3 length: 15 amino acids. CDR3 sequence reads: CAWGWGQVNTGELFF. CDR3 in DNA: TGTGCCTGGGGGTGGGGACAGGTGAACACCGGGGAGCTGTTTTTT.